The 23 T cell receptor beta chains listed next were all sequenced from one sample in a study of blood T cells in healthy people across ages. With a J-beta primer mix and a sample-barcoded 5' primer, a second PCR ran roughly 7 to 11 cycles. TCRdb reprocessed the 5' RACE reads with MiXCR, giving one entry per CDR3 protein. The repertoire holds around 1,500,000 distinct CDR3 sequences, 28% seen once, with 7% to 9% in the top ten. Sequencing was performed on blood. These receptors all come from a young woman in good health.

Turning to this clonotype: Compared with germline, one end of the junction differs, possibly owing to a read error. CDR3 DNA sequence: TGCGCCAGCAGCTTAGAGAGGGGTGAGCTGTTCTTC. Encoded protein: CASSLERGELFF. The chain recombines TRBV5-1 with TRBJ2-1; D may correspond to TRBD1 or TRBD2 (5 bases each). Germline lookup yields CDR1 SGHRS and CDR2 YFSETQ. There are 12 residues in the CDR3.

CDR3 DNA sequence: TGCAGTGCTAGGCTGGGACAGGCAGGACACAATGAGCAGTTCTTC. Protein sequence: CSARLGQAGHNEQFF. The chain combines TRBV20-1 with TRBJ2-1, with 8 bases fitting TRBD1. Germline values: CDR1 DFQATT, CDR2 SNEGSKA (reference sequence). This CDR3 has 15 residues. Unmatched junction bases numbered 9, after V lost 3 bases and J lost 5 bases.

The chain couples TRBV11-2 to TRBJ1-1; perhaps TRBD1 as D (6 bases). This CDR3 region has 15 residues. V lost 4 bases and J lost 4, with 16 bases in between. Germline CDR1 SGHAT, CDR2 FQNNGV. The CDR3 sequence is CASSSSHARGTEAFF. DNA for the CDR3: TGTGCCAGCAGCTCGAGCCACGCCAGGGGCACTGAAGCTTTCTTT.

This clonotype was counted only a few times. This chain uses TRBV12-3 or TRBV12-4 with TRBJ1-5; 7 bases fit TRBD1. V lost 2 bases, J lost 9 bases, and 7 bases stayed unmatched. This CDR3 spans 14 amino acids. The CDR3 region is CASSLRGGLPPQHF. The CDR3 DNA sequence: TGTGCCAGCAGTTTAAGAGGGGGCCTCCCGCCCCAGCATTTT.

This clonotype was detected once. The chain recombines TRBV5-1 with TRBJ2-7, with 9 bases aligning to TRBD2. J gave up 3 bases and V 4 bases, and 8 bases lay outside the gene matches. Germline values: CDR1 SGHRS, CDR2 YFSETQ. The CDR3 consists of 15 residues. CDR3: CASSPFAGGNYEQYF. In nucleotides, the CDR3 is TGCGCCAGCAGCCCTTTTGCGGGGGGGAACTACGAGCAGTACTTC.

The sample holds many counts of this clonotype. The junction shows a germline mismatch at one end, possibly a read error. V is TRBV5-1 and J is TRBJ2-5; 14 nucleotides match TRBD2. The germline V gene has CDR1 SGHRS and CDR2 YFSETQ. The CDR3 length is 15 residues. As DNA, the CDR3 is TGTGCCAGCAGTTGGACTAGCGGGGGGCAAGAGACCCAGTACTTC. As protein: CASSWTSGGQETQYF.

This clonotype has a handful of counts. The chain combines TRBV5-1 with TRBJ2-5; D not resolved. Trimming removed 2 bases at V and 6 bases at J, with 5 bases between. The CDR3 totals 11 residues. Germline values: CDR1 SGHRS, CDR2 YFSETQ. The CDR3 DNA reads as TGCGCCAGCAGCTTTACCCAGACCCAGTACTTC. This encodes CASSFTQTQYF.

This clonotype was seen a few times. This sequence joins TRBV2 and TRBJ2-3, with 12 bases that match TRBD2. This CDR3 has 16 amino acids. V was pared by 6 bases and J by 6 bases, with 10 bases of the junction left unmatched. Germline-derived CDR1 and CDR2 are SNHLY and FYNNEI. The CDR3 DNA reads as TGTGCCAGCAGCCAAGTGGCTAGCGGGGGGGTGGATACGCAGTATTTT. This translates into CASSQVASGGVDTQYF.

This chain connects TRBV6-4 to TRBJ2-1; 8 bases line up with TRBD2. The germline V gene has CDR1 MRHNA and CDR2 SNTAGT. The CDR3 contains 16 residues. V lost 4 bases to trimming and J lost 4 bases; unmatched junction nucleotides: 9. The CDR3 coding sequence is TGTGCCAGCAGTGTGGAGGGGCTAGCGGGTTACAATGAGCAGTTCTTC. This codes for CASSVEGLAGYNEQFF.

This clonotype was counted only a few times. The rearrangement links TRBV28 to TRBJ2-3; 8 nucleotides align to TRBD2. CDR1 is MDHEN and CDR2 is SYDVKM in the germline V gene. The CDR3 length is 17 residues. The V and J ends lost 6 bases and 6 bases, in that order; junction bases with no gene match: 17. The CDR3 loop is CASRPALGGGSSDTQYF. In DNA, the CDR3 is TGTGCCAGCAGACCAGCCCTGGGCGGGGGGTCCTCGGATACGCAGTATTTT.

This clonotype showed up just a few times. The V call is TRBV3-1, the J call TRBJ2-7; D may be TRBD2 (5 bases). This CDR3 has 14 residues. Trimming shortened V by 2 bases and J by 6 bases, and 14 bases separated the two germline ends. From germline, CDR1 is LGHDT and CDR2 YNNKEL (reference sequence). CDR3 region: CASSQIGGLGEQYF. The CDR3 DNA sequence: TGTGCCAGCAGCCAAATTGGAGGCCTGGGCGAGCAGTACTTC.

This clonotype was observed a few times. This chain connects TRBV12-3 or TRBV12-4 to TRBJ2-5, with D hard to call. The CDR3 spans 14 residues. V lost 2 bases to trimming and J lost 4 bases, with 11 bases between them. The CDR3 loop reads CASSLIVQPETQYF. The CDR3 DNA reads TGTGCCAGCAGTTTAATCGTACAACCAGAGACCCAGTACTTC.

The rearrangement joins TRBV20-1 to TRBJ2-2, with a possible D match to TRBD1 (7 bases). V lost 6 bases to trimming and J lost 2 bases, with 16 bases between them. The germline V gene has CDR1 DFQATT and CDR2 SNEGSKA (reference sequence). The CDR3 spans 15 residues. CDR3 in amino acids: CSARGAGVNTGELFF. CDR3 DNA sequence: TGCAGTGCCAGGGGGGCAGGGGTCAACACCGGGGAGCTGTTTTTT.

This clonotype was detected only a few times. The chain recombines TRBV29-1 with TRBJ2-1; 13 nucleotides agree with TRBD2. The V gene's germline CDR1 is SQVTM and CDR2 ANQGSEA. The CDR3 runs 17 residues. J was trimmed by 0 bases and V by 6 bases; bases with no gene match: 8. In DNA form, the CDR3 reads TGCAGCGTGGCCGGGACTAGCGGGGTAACCTCCTACAATGAGCAGTTCTTC. Its protein is CSVAGTSGVTSYNEQFF.

This clonotype was counted only a few times. The chain couples TRBV15 to TRBJ2-3, with 8 bases aligning to TRBD2. This CDR3 has 16 amino acids. CDR1 is LNHNV, CDR2 YYDKDF, per germline (reference sequence). V shed 1 base and J 6 bases; nucleotides not matched to a gene: 9. CDR3 sequence reads: CATSRGAGAGADTQYF. In DNA, the CDR3 is TGTGCCACCAGCAGAGGGGCGGGAGCGGGGGCCGATACGCAGTATTTT.

The chain uses TRBV12-3 or TRBV12-4 and TRBJ1-6; D unresolved. This CDR3 spans 14 amino acids. V was pared by 3 bases and J by 9 bases, with 12 bases between. The CDR3 sequence is CASSLGKLLSPLHF. CDR3 sequence (DNA): TGTGCCAGCAGTTTGGGCAAACTACTTTCACCCCTCCACTTT.

In this sample, this clonotype turned up a few times. The chain joins TRBV9 to TRBJ1-1, with a tentative D call TRBD1 (6 bases). CDR1 and CDR2 from the germline V gene are SGDLS and YYNGEE. Trimming took 3 bases from V and 1 from J, leaving 13 bases between them. The length of the CDR3 is 15 residues. The CDR3 DNA sequence: TGTGCCAGCAGCGACAACGGACAGCCGAACACTGAAGCTTTCTTT. Translation: CASSDNGQPNTEAFF. Variable domain in full (rest from reference TRBV9 and TRBJ1-1): DSGVTQTPKHLITATGQRVTLRCSPRSGDLSVYWYQQSLDQGLQFLIQYYNGEERAKGNILERFSAQQFPDLHSELNLSSLELGDSALYFCASSDNGQPNTEAFFGQGTRLTVV.

A single count supports this clonotype. A read error is likely, as this CDR3 ends without the conserved phenylalanine or tryptophan. This rearrangement joins TRBV11-2 to TRBJ1-2; TRBD1 is a possible D gene (5 bases). V was pared by 9 bases and J by 7 bases, with 12 bases between. Germline V gene sequence: CDR1 SGHAT, CDR2 FQNNGV. CDR3 size: 11 residues. CDR3: CASYHGGGYTV. The CDR3 bases are TGTGCCAGTTATCATGGGGGTGGCTACACCGTC.

The sample holds a few counts of this clonotype. Here the CDR3 reads CASSLAGRNDYTF. The DNA of the CDR3 is TGCGCCAGCAGCTTGGCAGGGAGAAACGACTACACCTTC. The J gene is TRBJ1-2, the V gene TRBV5-1, with D possibly TRBD1 on 5 matching bases. CDR3 length equals 13 residues. Germline V lookup: CDR1 SGHRS, CDR2 YFSETQ. Trimming removed 0 bases from V and 10 bases from J, with 13 bases in between.

On this clonotype itself: This clone may be a read error of a much larger clone one base away. This chain joins TRBV15 and TRBJ1-2; D not resolved. The CDR3 runs to 12 residues. V dropped 0 bases and J dropped 4 bases, with 3 bases sitting between them. Germline V gene sequence: CDR1 LNHNV, CDR2 YYDKDF (reference sequence). The CDR3 reads CATSRDTYGYTF. CDR3 bases: TGTGCCACCAGCAGAGATACCTATGGCTACACCTTC.

The chain couples TRBV20-1 to TRBJ1-1; 10 positions agree with TRBD1. Per germline, CDR1 DFQATT and CDR2 SNEGSKA (reference sequence). V lost 5 bases and J lost 7; bases outside the gene matches: 10. The CDR3 covers 14 residues. In nucleotides, the CDR3 is TGCAGTGCTGATGACAGGGGGCCCTGGAGTGAAGCTTTCTTT. It is translated as CSADDRGPWSEAFF.

This clonotype was observed a few times. The genes are TRBV10-3 and TRBJ1-1; D may be TRBD1 (5 bases). V was shortened by 4 bases and J by 0 bases, with 12 bases between the two germline ends. CDR3 length: 15 residues. Germline values: CDR1 ENHRY, CDR2 SYGVKD. The CDR3 DNA reads as TGTGCCATCAGTGGGGCCGGGACGGTGAACACTGAAGCTTTCTTT. Translated, it gives CAISGAGTVNTEAFF.

The chain combines TRBV12-3 or TRBV12-4 with TRBJ1-6; tentative D call: TRBD1 (6 bases). The CDR3 has 14 residues. Deletions cut 3 bases from V and 8 bases from J, with 11 bases between. The CDR3 DNA is TGTGCCAGCAGTTTCGGGGGGGCGCATTCACCCCTCCACTTT. Protein sequence: CASSFGGAHSPLHF.